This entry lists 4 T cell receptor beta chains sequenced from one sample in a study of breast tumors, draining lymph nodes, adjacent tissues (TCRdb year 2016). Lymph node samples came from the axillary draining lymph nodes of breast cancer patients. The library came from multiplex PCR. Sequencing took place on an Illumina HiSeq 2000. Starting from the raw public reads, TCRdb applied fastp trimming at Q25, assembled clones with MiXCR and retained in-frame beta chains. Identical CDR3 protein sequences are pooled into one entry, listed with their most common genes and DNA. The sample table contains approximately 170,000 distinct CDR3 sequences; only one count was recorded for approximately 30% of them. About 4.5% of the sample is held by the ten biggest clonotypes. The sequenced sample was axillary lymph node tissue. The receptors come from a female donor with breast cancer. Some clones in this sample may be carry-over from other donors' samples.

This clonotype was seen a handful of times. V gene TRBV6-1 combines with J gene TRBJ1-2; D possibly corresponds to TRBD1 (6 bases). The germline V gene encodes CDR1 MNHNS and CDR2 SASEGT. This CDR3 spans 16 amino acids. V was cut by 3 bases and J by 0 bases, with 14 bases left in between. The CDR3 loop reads CASSETTGLANYGYTF. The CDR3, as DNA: TGTGCCAGCAGTGAGACTACAGGGTTGGCTAACTATGGCTACACCTTC.

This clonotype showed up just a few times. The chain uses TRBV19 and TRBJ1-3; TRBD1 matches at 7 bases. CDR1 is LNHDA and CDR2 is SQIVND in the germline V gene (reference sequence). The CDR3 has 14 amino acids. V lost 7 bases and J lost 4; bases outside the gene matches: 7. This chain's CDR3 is CASNPPGQGNTIYF. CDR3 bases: TGTGCCAGTAACCCCCCGGGACAGGGAAACACCATATATTTT. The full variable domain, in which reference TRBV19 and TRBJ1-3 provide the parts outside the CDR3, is DGGITQSPKYLFRKEGQNVTLSCEQNLNHDAMYWYRQDPGQGLRLIYYSQIVNDFQKGDIAEGYSVSREKKESFPLTVTSAQKNPTAFYLCASNPPGQGNTIYFGEGSWLTVV.

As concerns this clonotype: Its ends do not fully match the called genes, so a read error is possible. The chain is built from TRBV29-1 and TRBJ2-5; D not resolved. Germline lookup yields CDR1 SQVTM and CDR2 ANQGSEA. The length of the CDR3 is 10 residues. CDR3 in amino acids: CSVGQETLYF. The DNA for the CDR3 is TGCAGCGTTGGGCAGGAGACCCTGTACTTC.

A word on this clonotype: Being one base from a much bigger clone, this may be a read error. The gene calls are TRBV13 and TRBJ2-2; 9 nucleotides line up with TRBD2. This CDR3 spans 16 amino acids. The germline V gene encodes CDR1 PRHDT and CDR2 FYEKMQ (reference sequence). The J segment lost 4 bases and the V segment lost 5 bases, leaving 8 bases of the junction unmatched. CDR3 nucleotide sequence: TGTGCCAGCAGCAGAGTTGCGGGGGGGCTCACCGGGGAGCTGTTTTTT. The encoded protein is CASSRVAGGLTGELFF.